This T cell receptor beta chain came from a study of CD4 T cell repertoires in COVID-19. For this clone: Its antigen is unknown.

The ends lost 0 bases at V and 5 bases at J; junction bases unmatched: 7. This CDR3 is built from 16 residues. CDR1 and CDR2 (germline): MNHNS, SASEGT. Profiling relied on immunoSEQ multiplex PCR, and the TCRdb table lists in-frame clones only, not all of them. The sample includes fewer than 100,000 clones, 80% to 90% of them seen just once. General study results and limits: In SARS-CoV and/or HKU1 spike cultures, between about 6 and 26% of SARS-CoV-2 clonotypes reappeared.

This TCR was sampled from a human donor who had COVID-19. V gene TRBV6-1 combines with J gene TRBJ2-1, with TRBD2 identical over 7 bases. Sequenced material: CD4+ T cells from peripheral blood, taken after recovery from COVID-19. The CDR3, as DNA: TGTGCCAGCAGTGAAGCGCTGAGCGGGGTTAACAATGAGCAGTTCTTC. It is translated as CASSEALSGVNNEQFF.